One sample yielded the 25 T cell receptor beta chains listed below, sequenced in a study of cytomegalovirus exposure and HLA in healthy donors. Use of 60 Vbeta and 13 Jbeta primers characterized the PCR. TCRdb's copy holds only in-frame clones and misses some; the assay was immunoSEQ multiplex PCR. The sample has tens of thousands of clones, about three quarters seen once. The sequencing input was PBMCs. Receptor source: a female donor in good health and CMV-seronegative.

V gene TRBV11-2 combines with J gene TRBJ1-3; D not certain. V shed 6 bases and J shed 5 bases, with 14 bases lying between them. The CDR3 is 14 residues long. CDR1 is SGHAT, CDR2 FQNNGV, per germline. The CDR3 region is CASSSTASRNTIYF. In DNA form, the CDR3 reads TGTGCCAGCAGTTCCACCGCTAGCCGAAACACCATATATTTT.

This rearrangement joins TRBV7-8 to TRBJ2-3, with D possibly matching TRBD1 (6 bases). This CDR3 comprises 13 residues. Trimming took off 3 bases at V and 6 bases at J, with 10 bases between the two ends. Germline CDR1 and CDR2: SGHVS and FQNEAQ. The CDR3 nucleotides read TGTGCCAGCAGCTTGAGGACAGACGATACGCAGTATTTT. Its translation: CASSLRTDDTQYF.

The sample holds a few counts of this clone. The chain couples TRBV29-1 to TRBJ2-7; 11 positions agree with TRBD1. The J segment lost 3 bases and the V segment lost 4 bases, leaving 5 bases of the junction unmatched. CDR3 size: 14 residues. Germline CDR1 and CDR2: SQVTM and ANQGSEA. The CDR3 here is CSVAPGTGGYEQYF. CDR3 sequence (DNA): TGCAGCGTTGCTCCAGGGACAGGGGGCTACGAGCAGTACTTC.

The V call is TRBV18, the J call TRBJ2-3, with TRBD2 matching over 8 bases. Germline values: CDR1 KGHSH, CDR2 LQKENI. This CDR3 region has 16 residues. With V trimmed by 1 base and J by 2 bases, 5 bases remained unmatched. This CDR3 is CASSPRPSGPTDTQYF. Here the CDR3 DNA reads TGTGCCAGCTCACCACGGCCTAGCGGGCCCACAGATACGCAGTATTTT.

This chain links TRBV5-5 with TRBJ2-7; possibly TRBD1 for D (6 bases). V dropped 0 bases and J dropped 7 bases, with 14 bases sitting between them. CDR1 and CDR2 (germline): SGHKS, YYEKEE (reference sequence). There are 14 residues in the CDR3. The CDR3 is CASSLVAGDREQYF. In DNA form, the CDR3 reads TGTGCCAGCAGCTTGGTTGCAGGGGACCGAGAGCAGTACTTC.

This clone occurred once. The chain has TRBV11-2 and TRBJ1-1, with D perhaps matching TRBD1 (5 bases). Between the trimmed V and J ends, which lost 5 bases and 1 base, there was a span of 17 bases. The CDR3 runs 16 residues. Germline V CDR1 and CDR2: SGHAT, FQNNGV. DNA for the CDR3: TGTGCCAGCAGCATCTCAAGACCCAGGGAGAACACTGAAGCTTTCTTT. Translated, it gives CASSISRPRENTEAFF.

In nucleotides, the CDR3 is TGTGCCTGGAGTGTACAACAGGGGTATGGTGAAGCTTTCTTT. Protein sequence: CAWSVQQGYGEAFF. The chain carries TRBV30 and TRBJ1-1, with 7 nucleotides matching TRBD1. Germline trimming cut 0 bases from V and 7 bases from J; bases unmatched to any gene: 8. The CDR3 spans 14 residues. From germline, CDR1 is GTSNPN and CDR2 SVGIG (reference sequence). The full variable domain, rest sourced from reference TRBV30 and TRBJ1-1, is SQTIHQWPATLVQPVGSPLSLECTVEGTSNPNLYWYRQAAGRGLQLLFYSVGIGQISSEVPQNLSASRPQDRQFILSSKKLLLSDSGFYLCAWSVQQGYGEAFFGQGTRLTVV.

V and J are TRBV19 and TRBJ2-1; 7 positions match TRBD2. Germline V gives CDR1 LNHDA, CDR2 SQIVND (reference sequence). The CDR3 contains 10 residues. CDR3 sequence reads: CATASGEQFF. The CDR3 nucleotides read TGTGCTACGGCTAGCGGTGAGCAGTTCTTC.

A note on this clone: At one end, the junction sequence differs from germline, possibly due to a read error. The J gene is TRBJ1-1, the V gene TRBV6-1; D possibly corresponds to TRBD1 (5 bases). In germline, CDR1 is MNHNS, CDR2 SASEGT. The length of the CDR3 is 15 residues. CDR3 sequence (DNA): TGTGCCAGCAGTAAAGCCTGGGGGGGGAACACTGAAGCTTTCTTT. Translation gives CASSKAWGGNTEAFF.

This chain uses TRBV6-1 with TRBJ1-1, with 9 bases identical to TRBD1. The germline gives CDR1 MNHNS, CDR2 SASEGT. The CDR3 is 16 residues long. With 4 bases clipped from V and 0 bases from J, the junction kept 6 bases outside the gene matches. Written as DNA, the CDR3 is TGTGCCAGCAGTGCAGACAGGGGGATCATGAACACTGAAGCTTTCTTT. Translated, it gives CASSADRGIMNTEAFF.

The V call is TRBV5-1, the J call TRBJ1-2, with D perhaps TRBD1 (5 bases). The CDR3 is 14 amino acids. Germline V gives CDR1 SGHRS, CDR2 YFSETQ. The ends were cut back, 5 bases at V and 10 bases at J, with 21 bases in the middle. The CDR3 loop is CASRTGTSTGVYTF. The CDR3 coding sequence is TGCGCCAGCAGAACCGGGACCTCAACGGGGGTCTACACCTTC.

This chain links TRBV5-1 with TRBJ2-1, with D possibly TRBD1 on 6 matching bases. CDR3 length: 15 residues. Germline CDR1 and CDR2: SGHRS and YFSETQ. The germline V and J ends were trimmed by 4 bases and 7 bases, with 18 bases remaining between them. CDR3 residues: CASSLVLGAPNEQFF. DNA of the CDR3: TGCGCCAGCAGCCTGGTATTGGGGGCCCCTAATGAGCAGTTCTTC.

The chain links TRBV5-6 to TRBJ2-1; 12 nucleotides line up with TRBD2. Per the germline V gene, CDR1 is SGHDT and CDR2 is YYEEEE. The CDR3 extends over 15 amino acids. The V gene end was trimmed by 4 bases and the J gene end by 8 bases; junction bases not matched to a gene: 7. The DNA for the CDR3 is TGTGCCAGCAGCGAGACTAGCGGGAGACGGGATGAGCAGTTCTTC. Translating gives CASSETSGRRDEQFF.

This chain joins TRBV21-1 and TRBJ1-5. TRBV21-1 is reported as a pseudogene. The CDR3 loop spans 16 amino acids. The CDR3: CASSRGGAPGNQPQHF. The CDR3 DNA follows: TGTGCCAGCAGCCGGGGGGGGGCGCCGGGCAATCAGCCCCAGCATTTT.

Concerning this clone itself: This same CDR3 is encoded by further DNA sequences in the sample. V and J are TRBV7-8 and TRBJ1-2, with 10 bases identical to TRBD1. The V segment lost 5 bases and the J segment 8 bases; nucleotides outside the gene matches: 11. CDR3 length equals 15 residues. Germline lookup yields CDR1 SGHVS and CDR2 FQNEAQ. In DNA, the CDR3 is TGTGCCAGCAGCCTAACGAGGACAGGGGGAGGGGGCTACACCTTC. Protein sequence: CASSLTRTGGGGYTF. Filled out from reference TRBV7-8 and TRBJ1-2, the complete variable domain reads GAGVSQSPRYKVAKRGQDVALRCDPISGHVSLFWYQQALGQGPEFLTYFQNEAQLDKSGLPSDRFFAERPEGSVSTLKIQRTQQEDSAVYLCASSLTRTGGGGYTFGSGTRLTVV.

The chain couples TRBV28 to TRBJ1-4; perhaps TRBD1 as D (6 bases). The length of the CDR3 is 15 residues. With 6 bases removed from V and 4 bases from J, the gap between germline ends came to 15 bases. Germline V gene data show CDR1 as MDHEN and CDR2 as SYDVKM. CDR3 residues: CASSFHRTVNEKLFF. The CDR3 DNA sequence: TGTGCCAGCAGCTTCCATCGGACAGTTAATGAAAAACTGTTTTTT.

The V call is TRBV15, the J call TRBJ1-4; D not resolved. V was shortened by 1 base and J by 0 bases, with 9 bases between the two germline ends. The CDR3 totals 16 residues. The germline CDR1 and CDR2 sequences are LNHNV and YYDKDF (reference sequence). CDR3 coding DNA: TGTGCCACCAGCAGAGTCGGTGCTGCAACTAATGAAAAACTGTTTTTT. Its protein product is CATSRVGAATNEKLFF. Drawing the rest from reference TRBV15 and TRBJ1-4, the complete variable domain is DAMVIQNPRYQVTQFGKPVTLSCSQTLNHNVMYWYQQKSSQAPKLLFHYYDKDFNNEADTPDNFQSRRPNTSFCFLDIRSPGLGDTAMYLCATSRVGAATNEKLFFGSGTQLSVL.

V gene TRBV28 combines with J gene TRBJ2-1; unclear D gene. This CDR3 comprises 16 residues. Deletions cut 3 bases from V and 5 bases from J, with 17 bases between. Germline CDR1 reads MDHEN; CDR2 reads SYDVKM. CDR3 residues: CASSLSGLVLHNEQFF. Written as DNA, the CDR3 is TGTGCCAGCAGTTTGTCCGGCTTGGTACTACACAATGAGCAGTTCTTC.

This clone appeared a single time. The genes are TRBV6-4 and TRBJ2-3, with D possibly being TRBD1 (6 bases). From germline, CDR1 is MRHNA and CDR2 SNTAGT. With 0 bases removed from V and 1 base from J, the gap between germline ends came to 8 bases. This CDR3 region has 15 residues. CDR3 sequence (DNA): TGTGCCAGCAGTGACTCCGAGGGGGGCACAGATACGCAGTATTTT. Its translation is CASSDSEGGTDTQYF.

The rearrangement links TRBV12-5 to TRBJ2-2; maybe TRBD2 (5 bases). The V end lost 3 bases, the J end lost 5 bases, and 10 bases lay between the germline ends. Germline V CDR1 and CDR2: LGHNT, FRNRAP. The CDR3 has 14 residues. The CDR3 loop is CASGFWGVTGELFF. CDR3 DNA: TGTGCTAGTGGTTTTTGGGGAGTTACCGGGGAGCTGTTTTTT.

This chain joins TRBV10-3 and TRBJ2-3, with D possibly matching TRBD2 (6 bases). Trimming took 6 bases from V and 3 from J, leaving 16 bases between them. The germline CDR1 and CDR2 sequences are ENHRY and SYGVKD. The CDR3 totals 15 residues. The CDR3 region has the DNA TGTGCCATCAGGGAGGGTCTAGCGAATACAGATACGCAGTATTTT. Residues: CAIREGLANTDTQYF.

The chain links TRBV5-1 to TRBJ2-7; TRBD1 aligns across 10 bases. Germline V gene sequence: CDR1 SGHRS, CDR2 YFSETQ. The junction had 11 bases not matched to a gene; V was cut back by 1 base and J by 4 bases. The CDR3 runs to 17 residues. CDR3 loop: CASSLWGLGQGVYEQYF. The CDR3 DNA is TGCGCCAGCAGCTTGTGGGGTTTAGGACAGGGGGTTTACGAGCAGTACTTC.

V usage is TRBV25-1 and J usage is TRBJ2-7, with D uncertain. The CDR3 runs 13 residues. Germline CDR1 MGHDK, CDR2 SYGVNS. Trimming removed 1 base from V and 2 bases from J, with 6 bases in between. CDR3 protein: CASSEWQTYEQYF. The CDR3 coding sequence is TGTGCCAGCAGTGAATGGCAGACCTACGAGCAGTACTTC.

The V and J genes are TRBV28 and TRBJ1-2; D gene uncertain. Germline V lookup: CDR1 MDHEN, CDR2 SYDVKM. The germline V and J ends were trimmed by 3 bases and 6 bases, with 8 bases remaining between them. The CDR3 is made up of 12 amino acids. CDR3 residues: CASSFDGDGYTF. Written as DNA, the CDR3 is TGTGCCAGCAGTTTCGACGGGGATGGCTACACCTTC.

The chain couples TRBV11-2 to TRBJ1-5; no clear D. CDR3 length: 15 amino acids. The germline gives CDR1 SGHAT, CDR2 FQNNGV. V lost 1 base and J lost 3, with 10 bases in between. CDR3 nucleotide sequence: TGTGCCAGCAGCTTAGGGTCAGGTTCCAATCAGCCCCAGCATTTT. Its translation is CASSLGSGSNQPQHF.